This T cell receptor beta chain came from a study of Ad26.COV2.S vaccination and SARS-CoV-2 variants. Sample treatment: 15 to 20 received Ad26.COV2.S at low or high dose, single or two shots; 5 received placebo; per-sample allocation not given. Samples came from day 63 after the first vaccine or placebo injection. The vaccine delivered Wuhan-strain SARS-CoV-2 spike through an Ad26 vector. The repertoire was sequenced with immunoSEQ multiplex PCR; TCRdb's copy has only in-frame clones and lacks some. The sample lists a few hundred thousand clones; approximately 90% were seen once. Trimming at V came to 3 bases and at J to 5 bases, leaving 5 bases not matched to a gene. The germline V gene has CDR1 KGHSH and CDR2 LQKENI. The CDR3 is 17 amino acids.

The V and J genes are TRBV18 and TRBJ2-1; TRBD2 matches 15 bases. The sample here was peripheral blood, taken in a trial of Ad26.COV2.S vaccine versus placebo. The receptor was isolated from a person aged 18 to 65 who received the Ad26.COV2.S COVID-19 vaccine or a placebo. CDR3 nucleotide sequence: TGTGCCAGCTCACCTCGGACTAGCGGGGGGGCCGACAATGAGCAGTTCTTC. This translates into CASSPRTSGGADNEQFF.